This section outlines one TCR beta chain sequence together with its context. Its matching antigen is unknown. This specimen comes from a study of cytomegalovirus exposure and HLA in healthy donors. The study, taken as a whole, reports: Reported performance of the classifier showed diagnosis of cytomegalovirus status with high specificity and sensitivity. Most TCR sequences were rare, but some public TCRs occurred in many donors. It was found in a later analysis that first-cohort TCR clusters tended to co-occur in the 120 validation repertoires.

Deletions cut 5 bases from V and 5 bases from J, with 15 bases between. The CDR3 consists of 14 residues. The germline gives CDR1 MNHEY, CDR2 SMNVEV (reference sequence). The donors belonged to the roughly 110-subject validation cohort, separate from the roughly 600-subject first cohort. Measured with immunoSEQ multiplex PCR; TCRdb has only the in-frame clones, and not every one. The sample carries some 40,000 clones, about 93% recorded once. Sequenced material: PBMCs. The V call is TRBV27, the J call TRBJ1-2; D is uncertain. The origin of this receptor is a man aged 18 to 35 in good health and CMV-seronegative. CDR3 nucleotide sequence: TGTGCCAGCAGTCCATTAGATTGGGAGTATGGCTACACCTTC. Protein sequence: CASSPLDWEYGYTF.